The 30 T cell receptor beta chains reported below all come from one sample, sequenced in a study of cytotoxic CD8 clonotypes in ibrutinib-treated CLL. Only in-frame clones appear in the TCRdb table, and some are missing; sequencing was by immunoSEQ multiplex PCR. The sample consists of approximately 300,000 clones, about 80% of them appearing once. The source material was PBMCs, sampled before ibrutinib treatment. Every receptor here comes from a human donor with chronic lymphocytic leukemia.

V is TRBV5-6 and J is TRBJ1-2; D possibly corresponds to TRBD1 (6 bases). Trimming shortened V by 2 bases and J by 8 bases, and 13 bases separated the two germline ends. CDR3 length: 13 amino acids. Germline V gives CDR1 SGHDT, CDR2 YYEEEE. The CDR3 region is CASSFVVQGGYTF. The CDR3 coding sequence is TGTGCCAGCAGCTTCGTAGTACAGGGAGGCTACACCTTC. Filled out from reference TRBV5-6 and TRBJ1-2, the complete variable domain reads DAGVTQSPTHLIKTRGQQVTLRCSPKSGHDTVSWYQQALGQGPQFIFQYYEEEERQRGNFPDRFSGHQFPNYSSELNVNALLLGDSALYLCASSFVVQGGYTFGSGTRLTVV.

Of note for this clone: The sample has other DNA sequences that encode this CDR3 too. V is TRBV7-9 and J is TRBJ2-7; D possibly matches TRBD1 or TRBD2 (5 bases each). This CDR3 has 13 amino acids. The ends were cut back, 5 bases at V and 3 bases at J, with 11 bases in the middle. Germline V lookup: CDR1 SEHNR, CDR2 FQNEAQ (reference sequence). CDR3 sequence: CASSPPGLYEQYF. The CDR3, as DNA: TGTGCCAGCAGCCCACCGGGGCTCTACGAGCAGTACTTC.

The chain combines TRBV30 with TRBJ2-7; maybe TRBD1 (6 bases). V was cut by 0 bases and J by 4 bases, with 25 bases left in between. The CDR3 loop spans 18 amino acids. CDR1 is GTSNPN and CDR2 is SVGIG in the germline V gene (reference sequence). CDR3 sequence: CAWSVQGITGQPLYEQYF. The CDR3 DNA is TGTGCCTGGAGTGTACAAGGAATAACGGGACAACCCCTTTACGAGCAGTACTTC.

This clone was seen more than once but under ten times. The V call is TRBV10-3, the J call TRBJ2-5; maybe TRBD1 (5 bases). Germline CDR1 is ENHRY and CDR2 is SYGVKD. The CDR3 has 12 residues. Trimming pared 7 bases from V and 1 base from J, leaving 7 bases between. CDR3 coding DNA: TGTGCCATCAAGACAGTCCAAGAGACCCAGTACTTC. It is translated as CAIKTVQETQYF.

This rearrangement joins TRBV15 to TRBJ2-7; 7 bases map to TRBD1. Germline V gene sequence: CDR1 LNHNV, CDR2 YYDKDF (reference sequence). Losses at the gene ends were 0 bases for V and 5 bases for J; bases not matched to a gene: 4. The CDR3 contains 14 residues. The CDR3, as DNA: TGTGCCACCAGCAGAGACCCTACAGGGGACGAGCAGTACTTC. It codes for CATSRDPTGDEQYF.

V and J are TRBV7-2 and TRBJ1-1; 10 nucleotides align to TRBD1. Germline V CDR1 and CDR2: SGHTA, FQGNSA. Germline trimming cut 3 bases from V and 6 bases from J; bases unmatched to any gene: 4. The CDR3 consists of 14 residues. The CDR3 nucleotides are TGTGCCAGCAGCTTTCGGGACAGGGGCGCTGAAGCTTTCTTT. It specifies CASSFRDRGAEAFF.

This clone has a single count. V usage is TRBV19 and J usage is TRBJ2-7; 7 positions match TRBD2. This CDR3 has 15 amino acids. Germline V lookup: CDR1 LNHDA, CDR2 SQIVND (reference sequence). V lost 1 base and J lost 4; bases outside the gene matches: 7. The CDR3 loop is CASSIAGAGPYEQYF. In DNA form, the CDR3 reads TGTGCCAGTAGTATAGCTGGAGCGGGACCGTACGAGCAGTACTTC.

This chain connects TRBV28 to TRBJ1-5; a possible D gene is TRBD1 (6 bases). The CDR3 consists of 14 residues. V was pared by 6 bases and J by 0 bases, with 9 bases between. Germline CDR1 MDHEN, CDR2 SYDVKM. The CDR3 protein is CASRGTFSNQPQHF. As DNA, the CDR3 is TGTGCCAGCAGGGGGACATTTAGCAATCAGCCCCAGCATTTT. Together with reference TRBV28 and TRBJ1-5, the CDR3 gives the full variable domain: DVKVTQSSRYLVKRTGEKVFLECVQDMDHENMFWYRQDPGLGLRLIYFSYDVKMKEKGDIPEGYSVSREKKERFSLILESASTNQTSMYLCASRGTFSNQPQHFGDGTRLSIL.

The sample holds a few counts of this clone. The rearrangement joins TRBV10-3 to TRBJ1-1, with TRBD1 as a possible D gene (5 bases). Germline values: CDR1 ENHRY, CDR2 SYGVKD. V was shortened by 2 bases and J by 1 base, with 11 bases between the two germline ends. This CDR3 has 15 amino acids. For the CDR3, the DNA is TGTGCCATCAGTGAGATGGCAGGGACGAACACTGAAGCTTTCTTT. This translates into CAISEMAGTNTEAFF.

This clone was seen once. This rearrangement joins TRBV5-4 to TRBJ2-2; no definite D call. The germline V gene has CDR1 SGHNT and CDR2 YYREEE (reference sequence). This CDR3 is built from 14 residues. V lost 2 bases to trimming and J lost 6 bases, with 11 bases between them. CDR3 amino acids: CASSFFSLAGELFF. The CDR3 DNA follows: TGTGCCAGCAGCTTCTTTTCCCTCGCCGGGGAGCTGTTTTTT.

A single count supports this clone. J is TRBJ1-3 and V is TRBV30; the D gene is possibly TRBD1 (6 bases). The germline V and J ends were trimmed by 1 base and 2 bases, with 15 bases remaining between them. The germline CDR1 and CDR2 sequences are GTSNPN and SVGIG (reference sequence). The CDR3 is 16 residues long. The CDR3 DNA is TGTGCCTGGAGTGAACCGGCAGGGGCCACTGGAAACACCATATATTTT. Translation gives CAWSEPAGATGNTIYF.

The rearrangement uses TRBV29-1 and TRBJ2-3; D is possibly TRBD1 (7 bases). The V and J ends lost 4 bases and 2 bases respectively, with 13 bases between them. CDR3 length equals 14 residues. CDR1 and CDR2 (germline): SQVTM, ANQGSEA. For the CDR3, the DNA is TGCAGCGTTGGTCAGGGGGGCGTCACAGATACGCAGTATTTT. Translated: CSVGQGGVTDTQYF.

This clone was seen a few times. The rearrangement joins TRBV19 to TRBJ2-3; TRBD1 is a possible D gene (5 bases). Germline V lookup: CDR1 LNHDA, CDR2 SQIVND (reference sequence). The V end lost 6 bases, the J end lost 0 bases, and 10 bases lay between the germline ends. The CDR3 has 14 amino acids. The CDR3 reads CASRLAGSTDTQYF. CDR3 coding DNA: TGTGCCAGTAGGCTTGCAGGGAGCACAGATACGCAGTATTTT. Based on the CDR3 plus reference TRBV19 and TRBJ2-3, the full variable domain is DGGITQSPKYLFRKEGQNVTLSCEQNLNHDAMYWYRQDPGQGLRLIYYSQIVNDFQKGDIAEGYSVSREKKESFPLTVTSAQKNPTAFYLCASRLAGSTDTQYFGPGTRLTVL.

This clone showed up just once. The chain carries TRBV2 and TRBJ2-1; possibly TRBD2 for D (7 bases). The germline V gene has CDR1 SNHLY and CDR2 FYNNEI. Trimming took 8 bases from V and 1 from J, leaving 15 bases between them. The CDR3 contains 15 residues. This CDR3 reads CASGKGGESYNEQFF. As DNA, the CDR3 is TGTGCCAGCGGTAAAGGGGGGGAGTCCTACAATGAGCAGTTCTTC.

This rearrangement joins TRBV27 to TRBJ2-3; the D is unclear. The CDR3 has 14 residues. Germline V gene sequence: CDR1 MNHEY, CDR2 SMNVEV (reference sequence). V was clipped by 4 bases and J by 0 bases, with 8 bases between them. This chain's CDR3 is CASSSASSTDTQYF. Here the CDR3 DNA reads TGTGCCAGCAGTTCGGCGTCTAGCACAGATACGCAGTATTTT.

In this sample, this clone turned up once. The chain recombines TRBV30 with TRBJ1-2; tentative D call: TRBD1 (5 bases). The CDR3 loop spans 14 amino acids. Germline CDR1 GTSNPN, CDR2 SVGIG (reference sequence). The V and J ends lost 4 bases and 3 bases respectively, with 15 bases between them. Here the CDR3 reads CAWMGDFSDYGYTF. As DNA, the CDR3 is TGTGCCTGGATGGGGGACTTTAGCGACTATGGCTACACCTTC.

The chain links TRBV27 to TRBJ2-7; 12 bases match TRBD1. Trimming took 10 bases from V and 6 from J; bases not matched to a gene: 7. In germline, CDR1 is MNHEY, CDR2 SMNVEV (reference sequence). The CDR3 contains 13 residues. CDR3 in DNA: TGTGCCACCAGGGACAGGGGGCTTTTCGAGCAGTACTTC. This translates into CATRDRGLFEQYF.

The chain is built from TRBV30 and TRBJ2-3, with 10 bases matching TRBD1. V was clipped by 5 bases and J by 0 bases; unmatched bases: 5. Germline-derived CDR1 and CDR2 are GTSNPN and SVGIG (reference sequence). CDR3 length: 15 amino acids. CDR3 nucleotide sequence: TGTGCCTGGTCCCCGGGACAGGGGAGCACAGATACGCAGTATTTT. Translated, it gives CAWSPGQGSTDTQYF.

The rearrangement uses TRBV15 and TRBJ2-3; 9 bases agree with TRBD2. The CDR3 runs 16 residues. Germline V gene sequence: CDR1 LNHNV, CDR2 YYDKDF (reference sequence). V was pared by 1 base and J by 3 bases, with 5 bases of the junction left unmatched. CDR3 in amino acids: CATSRVGSGRTDTQYF. The CDR3 nucleotides are TGTGCCACCAGCAGAGTTGGTAGCGGGAGAACAGATACGCAGTATTTT. The full variable domain, completed using reference TRBV15 and TRBJ2-3, is DAMVIQNPRYQVTQFGKPVTLSCSQTLNHNVMYWYQQKSSQAPKLLFHYYDKDFNNEADTPDNFQSRRPNTSFCFLDIRSPGLGDTAMYLCATSRVGSGRTDTQYFGPGTRLTVL.

The chain is built from TRBV10-3 and TRBJ2-7; D is perhaps TRBD1 (8 bases). The CDR3 consists of 16 residues. Trimming removed 7 bases from V and 2 bases from J, with 21 bases in between. Germline CDR1 and CDR2: ENHRY and SYGVKD. CDR3 in amino acids: CAIIPFDRGGPYEQYF. CDR3 nucleotide sequence: TGTGCCATCATTCCCTTTGACAGGGGAGGGCCCTACGAGCAGTACTTC.

This clone was observed a single time. This sequence joins TRBV5-4 and TRBJ2-5, with D tentatively TRBD2 (5 bases). This CDR3 spans 15 amino acids. Per the germline V gene, CDR1 is SGHNT and CDR2 is YYREEE (reference sequence). Trimming took off 4 bases at V and 1 base at J, with 14 bases between the two ends. The CDR3 DNA sequence: TGTGCCAGCAGCCAAGATAGAGGGTTCCAAGAGACCCAGTACTTC. It yields the protein CASSQDRGFQETQYF. The variable domain in full, completed from reference TRBV5-4 and TRBJ2-5, reads ETGVTQSPTHLIKTRGQQVTLRCSSQSGHNTVSWYQQALGQGPQFIFQYYREEENGRGNFPPRFSGLQFPNYSSELNVNALELDDSALYLCASSQDRGFQETQYFGPGTRLLVL.

V usage is TRBV11-2 and J usage is TRBJ2-7; a weak D match, TRBD2 (5 bases). The CDR3 consists of 13 residues. Germline V gene data show CDR1 as SGHAT and CDR2 as FQNNGV. V was shortened by 7 bases and J by 4 bases, with 14 bases between the two germline ends. The CDR3 spells CASNYDPGYEQYF. The CDR3 DNA reads as TGTGCCAGCAACTACGACCCGGGGTACGAGCAGTACTTC.

The chain couples TRBV7-3 to TRBJ1-3; D may be TRBD1 (5 bases). Germline CDR1 and CDR2: SGHTA and FQGTGA. The ends were cut back, 0 bases at V and 1 base at J, with 10 bases in the middle. The CDR3 loop spans 16 amino acids. The CDR3 spells CASSLTGAGSGNTIYF. Here the CDR3 DNA reads TGTGCCAGCAGCTTAACTGGGGCGGGTTCTGGAAACACCATATATTTT. The entire variable domain, with the rest obtained from reference TRBV7-3 and TRBJ1-3, is as follows: GAGVSQTPSNKVTEKGKYVELRCDPISGHTALYWYRQSLGQGPEFLIYFQGTGAADDSGLPNDRFFAVRPEGSVSTLKIQRTERGDSAVYLCASSLTGAGSGNTIYFGEGSWLTVV.

The chain uses TRBV4-1 and TRBJ2-7; D is uncertain. The CDR3 extends over 13 amino acids. Germline-derived CDR1 and CDR2 are MGHRA and YSYEKL. Trimming took off 1 base at V and 4 bases at J, with 8 bases between the two ends. CDR3 bases: TGCGCCAGCAGCCAAGTCGCTGAATACGAGCAGTACTTC. Amino acid sequence: CASSQVAEYEQYF.

This clone was observed once. The genes are TRBV6-4 and TRBJ2-5; maybe TRBD1 (5 bases). Germline CDR1 MRHNA, CDR2 SNTAGT. The CDR3 length is 13 residues. The V end lost 3 bases, the J end lost 5 bases, and 10 bases lay between the germline ends. CDR3 sequence (DNA): TGTGCCAGCAGTGAGTGGGCAGGGGAGACCCAGTACTTC. This codes for CASSEWAGETQYF.

The gene calls are TRBV11-2 and TRBJ2-7; perhaps TRBD2 as D (5 bases). This CDR3 is built from 14 residues. The V gene lost 5 bases and the J gene lost 2 bases, with 13 bases spanning the gap. The germline V gene encodes CDR1 SGHAT and CDR2 FQNNGV. The CDR3 loop reads CASSRVGSAYEQYF. Written as DNA, the CDR3 is TGTGCCAGCAGCCGAGTGGGGAGCGCCTACGAGCAGTACTTC.

This clone has only a few counts. The rearrangement links TRBV30 to TRBJ1-2; TRBD1 is a possible D gene (6 bases). The CDR3 contains 13 residues. In germline, CDR1 is GTSNPN, CDR2 SVGIG (reference sequence). With 4 bases removed from V and 7 bases from J, the gap between germline ends came to 16 bases. In DNA, the CDR3 is TGTGCCTGGAATCCTTTCAGGGGAGGTGGCTACACCTTC. Protein: CAWNPFRGGGYTF.

The V and J genes are TRBV9 and TRBJ2-2; D assignment may be TRBD1 or TRBD2 (6 bases each). The germline V gene has CDR1 SGDLS and CDR2 YYNGEE. The V end was cut by 0 bases, the J end by 5 bases, with 14 bases between. There are 16 residues in the CDR3. CDR3 loop: CASSVDRGGRTGELFF. CDR3 nucleotides: TGTGCCAGCAGCGTAGATAGAGGGGGGAGGACCGGGGAGCTGTTTTTT.

The rearrangement joins TRBV19 to TRBJ1-2; no clear D gene. The CDR3 sequence is 12 residues long. The V gene lost 5 bases and the J gene lost 4 bases, with 8 bases spanning the gap. The germline V gene encodes CDR1 LNHDA and CDR2 SQIVND (reference sequence). The CDR3 DNA follows: TGTGCCAGTAGTCCTCAACTCTATGGCTACACCTTC. It encodes CASSPQLYGYTF.

V gene TRBV18 combines with J gene TRBJ2-7, with D perhaps TRBD1 (5 bases). The germline CDR1 and CDR2 sequences are KGHSH and LQKENI. Trimming took 5 bases from V and 1 from J, leaving 12 bases between them. CDR3 length: 14 residues. The CDR3 sequence: CASSGEQGSYEQYF. In DNA form, the CDR3 reads TGTGCCAGCTCAGGTGAGCAGGGATCCTACGAGCAGTACTTC.